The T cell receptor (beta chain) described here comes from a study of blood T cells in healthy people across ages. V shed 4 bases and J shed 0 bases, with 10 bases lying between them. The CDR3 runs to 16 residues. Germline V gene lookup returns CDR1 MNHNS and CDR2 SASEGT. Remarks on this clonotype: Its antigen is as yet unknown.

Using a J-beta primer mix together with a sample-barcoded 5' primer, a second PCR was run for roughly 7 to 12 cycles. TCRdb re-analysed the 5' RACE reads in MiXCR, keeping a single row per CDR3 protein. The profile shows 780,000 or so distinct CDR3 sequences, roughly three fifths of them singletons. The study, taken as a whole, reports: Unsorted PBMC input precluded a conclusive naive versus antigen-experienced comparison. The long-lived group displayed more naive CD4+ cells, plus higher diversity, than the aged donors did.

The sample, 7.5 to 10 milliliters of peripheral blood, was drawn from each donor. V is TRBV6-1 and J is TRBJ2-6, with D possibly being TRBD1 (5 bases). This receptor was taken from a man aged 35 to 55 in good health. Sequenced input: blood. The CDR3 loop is CASSGVTGSGANVLTF. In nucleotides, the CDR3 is TGTGCCAGCAGTGGGGTCACAGGCTCTGGGGCCAACGTCCTGACTTTC.